This T cell receptor beta chain was found in a study of T cells in Graves' hyperthyroidism and ophthalmopathy. Overall study context: Peripheral blood collection took place at initial diagnosis, before any treatment.

Note on this clonotype: Its target is not known.

Amplification of TCR beta CDR3 regions was performed using RNA transcripts as template. Using the HTBI primer set, a first-round RT-PCR was run on the TCR CDR3. From the multiplex PCR reads, TCRdb called clonotypes with MiXCR, one entry per CDR3 protein. The table has under 250,000 distinct CDR3 sequences, approximately 17% seen once. It was considered stable Graves' hyperthyroidism when ophthalmopathy did not progress within 18 months. Exclusion of a patient resulted from uncontrolled infection, other autoimmune disease, pregnancy or lactation. Overall study findings and caveats: Most expanded thyroid clonotypes above 0.001 also appeared in blood.

The receptor was derived from a man aged 50-60 years with Graves' hyperthyroidism. Source material: blood.

For the CDR3, the DNA is TGTGCCAGCAGCCCCCGCGGGGGCGACCGGATCTACGAGCAGTACTTC. It is translated as CASSPRGGDRIYEQYF. J is TRBJ2-7 and V is TRBV7-9, with D possibly TRBD2 on 7 matching bases. V dropped 5 bases and J dropped 3 bases, with 20 bases sitting between them. This CDR3 is 16 amino acids long. Germline values: CDR1 SEHNR, CDR2 FQNEAQ (reference sequence). Full variable domain (rest looked up from reference TRBV7-9 and TRBJ2-7): DTGVSQNPRHKITKRGQNVTFRCDPISEHNRLYWYRQTLGQGPEFLTYFQNEAQLEKSRLLSDRFSAERPKGSFSTLEIQRTEQGDSAMYLCASSPRGGDRIYEQYFGPGTRLTVT.